Listed below are T cell receptor beta chains from one sample, sequenced in a study of T cell responses to AZD1222 COVID-19 vaccine. Method: immunoSEQ multiplex PCR; TCRdb's copy keeps in-frame clones and lacks some. The table shows around 140,000 clones, with around 92% occurring only once. The sample consisted of peripheral blood, taken 28 days after the second AZD1222 dose. These receptors were taken from an adult who received the AZD1222 COVID-19 vaccine. The CDR3 runs from the conserved cysteine through the conserved F or W. Fields, in order: V gene, clone size, J gene, D gene, CDR3 DNA, CDR3 protein. D genes are given only for firm matches. Part of the rows lack a size; the others show once, few, many or a class for expanded clones.

TRBV5-1,-,TRBJ1-2,-,TGCGCCAGCGGCTCGGGGGGGTACGTCCATGGCTACACCTTC,CASGSGGYVHGYTF
TRBV7-2,-,TRBJ1-2,-,TGTGCCAGCAGCTTAGAGGTCGGCAGAAAATCGCTCTATGGCTACACCTTC,CASSLEVGRKSLYGYTF
TRBV12-3/TRBV12-4,once,TRBJ1-2,-,TGTGCCAGCAGTTCCTCCGGGGAGGGCTACACCTTC,CASSSSGEGYTF
TRBV5-8,-,TRBJ2-3,TRBD2,TGTGCCAGCAGGCCCCCGGGACTAGCGTCAGATACGCAGTATTTT,CASRPPGLASDTQYF
TRBV6-5,-,TRBJ2-5,-,TGTGCCAGCGGGGTTGGGGGCTCAGAGACCCAGTACTTC,CASGVGGSETQYF
TRBV2,-,TRBJ2-1,-,TGTGCCAGCGCGACCGGGAGCCCTTGGGAGCAGTTCTTC,CASATGSPWEQFF
TRBV18,-,TRBJ1-3,TRBD1,TGTGCCAGCTCACCGGGGGACAGCGGACCTCTGACCATATATTTT,CASSPGDSGPLTIYF
TRBV5-1,-,TRBJ1-6,-,TGCGCCAGCAGCTTGGCCGAGGATTCACCCCTCCACTTT,CASSLAEDSPLHF
TRBV3-1/TRBV3-2,-,TRBJ1-1,-,TGTGCCAGCAGCCAAGATGGGGGGAGTCGGTCGAACACTGAAGCTTTCTTT,CASSQDGGSRSNTEAFF
TRBV7-2,-,TRBJ2-3,-,TGTGCCAGCAGCTTAGTAGGCGGGAACACAGATACGCAGTATTTT,CASSLVGGNTDTQYF
TRBV28,-,TRBJ1-5,-,TGTGCCAGCAGTTCGGGCCAATGGGGCAATCAGCCCCAGCATTTT,CASSSGQWGNQPQHF
TRBV6-5,-,TRBJ1-5,TRBD1,TGTGCCAGCAGGATAGGACAGGGAGGCAATCAGCCCCAGCATTTT,CASRIGQGGNQPQHF
TRBV21-1,once,TRBJ1-2,-,TGTGCCACTAGGACAGTACCGCGTACCTTC,CATRTVPRTF
TRBV7-9,-,TRBJ1-3,-,TGTGCCAGCAGCCCGACAGCCTCTGGAAACACCATATATTTT,CASSPTASGNTIYF
TRBV15,-,TRBJ1-4,-,TGTGCCACCAGCAGAGCCCCAGCCCCACTGTTTTTT,CATSRAPAPLFF
TRBV12-3/TRBV12-4,-,TRBJ1-1,TRBD1,TGTGCCAGCAGTTTTGTACAGGGGAAGGCTTTCTTT,CASSFVQGKAFF
TRBV5-1,-,TRBJ1-4,-,TGCGCCAGCAGCTTGGGCCACGGGACAAACGAAAAACTGTTTTTT,CASSLGHGTNEKLFF
TRBV19,-,TRBJ1-3,-,TGTGCCACCGCAGATAAATCTGGAAACACCATATATTTT,CATADKSGNTIYF
TRBV9,-,TRBJ2-2,-,TGTGCCAGCAGAGGTAGCCCCGTCGGGGAGCTGTTTTTT,CASRGSPVGELFF
TRBV18,-,TRBJ2-5,-,TGTGCCAGCTCACCCGTGGCGGAGACCCAGTACTTC,CASSPVAETQYF
TRBV4-1,-,TRBJ2-4,TRBD2,TGCGCCAGCAGCCAAGTTCTGGCGGCTAGCGGGGGGGCTAACCTAGCCAAAAACATTCAGTACTTC,CASSQVLAASGGANLAKNIQYF
TRBV13,-,TRBJ2-2,-,TGTGCCAGCAGCTTAGGGACCGGGGAGCTGTTTTTT,CASSLGTGELFF
TRBV7-2,-,TRBJ2-5,TRBD1,TGTGCCAGCAGCCTAGGACAGGGAGGAGGGGAGACCCAGTACTTC,CASSLGQGGGETQYF
TRBV2,-,TRBJ1-4,TRBD1,TGTGCCAGCAGGGGACAGGGAGAAAAACTGTTTTTT,CASRGQGEKLFF
TRBV19,-,TRBJ1-5,TRBD1,TGTGCCAGTACCCCCCGGGACAAGGGGGCAATAGGGACCAATCAGCCCCAGCATTTT,CASTPRDKGAIGTNQPQHF
TRBV5-1,-,TRBJ2-7,-,TGCGCCAGCAGCTTCTCACAGGGCTACGAGCAGTACTTC,CASSFSQGYEQYF
TRBV4-2,-,TRBJ1-5,-,TGTGCCAGCAGCCAAGATTTCCACGGGACCCTAAGCAATCAGCCCCAGCATTTT,CASSQDFHGTLSNQPQHF
TRBV6-5,-,TRBJ2-1,-,TGTGCCAGCAGTCCGCCCTCGACGGCTGGCGATGAGCAGTTCTTC,CASSPPSTAGDEQFF
TRBV18,-,TRBJ1-1,-,TGTGCCAGCTCACCAGGGGAAGACACTGAAGCTTTCTTT,CASSPGEDTEAFF
TRBV18,-,TRBJ2-7,-,TGTGCCAGCTCCTACAGGGATGGCTACGAGCAGTACTTC,CASSYRDGYEQYF
TRBV25-1,-,TRBJ1-1,-,TGTGCCAGCAAAATCTCCTGGGGTGAAGCTTTCTTT,CASKISWGEAFF
TRBV29-1,-,TRBJ2-2,-,TGCAGCGTTGATGGCGGGAATAGAAACGGGGAGCTGTTTTTT,CSVDGGNRNGELFF
TRBV4-1,-,TRBJ1-2,TRBD1,TGCGCCAGCAGCCATCTCTACCGGGACAGGGGAGGGAGGGGCTATGGCTACACCTTC,CASSHLYRDRGGRGYGYTF
TRBV2,-,TRBJ2-1,-,TGTGCCAGCACCGCTCTGAGTACCTACAATGAGCAGTTCTTC,CASTALSTYNEQFF
TRBV5-1,-,TRBJ2-2,-,TGCGCCAGCAGCTCTGCGGCTAGCGACACCGGGGAGCTGTTTTTT,CASSSAASDTGELFF
TRBV19,-,TRBJ1-5,TRBD1,TGTGCCAGTAGTATAGTGGCAGGGGGTAGGCAGCCCCAGCATTTT,CASSIVAGGRQPQHF
TRBV5-1,-,TRBJ2-5,TRBD2,TGCGCCAGCAGCGAACTAGCGGGAGGGGGAGAGACCCAGTACTTC,CASSELAGGGETQYF
TRBV24-1,-,TRBJ1-2,-,TGTGCCACCAGCCGGGAGAACTATGGCTACACCTTC,CATSRENYGYTF
TRBV29-1,-,TRBJ1-2,-,TGCAGCGTTGAAGGATCCCGACAGAGTAACTATGGCTACACCTTC,CSVEGSRQSNYGYTF
TRBV6-1,-,TRBJ1-3,-,TGTGCCAGCAGTGAAATGGGGAAGGCTGGAAACACCATATATTTT,CASSEMGKAGNTIYF
TRBV30,-,TRBJ1-4,-,TGTGCCTGGAGTGGAAAAGCCCTTCAAAGCGAAAAACTGTTTTTT,CAWSGKALQSEKLFF
TRBV4-3,-,TRBJ1-2,-,TGCGCCAGCAGCCAAGATCAGGGAAACTATGGCTACACCTTC,CASSQDQGNYGYTF
TRBV7-9,-,TRBJ2-1,-,TGTGCCAGCAGCTTAGTTATGGGCCCGGAGGAGCAGTTCTTC,CASSLVMGPEEQFF
TRBV11-2,-,TRBJ2-2,TRBD2,TGTGCCAGCAGCCTCCTAGCGGCGAACACCGGGGAGCTGTTTTTT,CASSLLAANTGELFF
TRBV18,-,TRBJ1-1,-,TGTGCCAGCTCTTTACTGAACACTGAAGCTTTCTTT,CASSLLNTEAFF
TRBV19,-,TRBJ2-2,TRBD1,TGTGCCAGTACCGACAGGGCCTACTCGAACACCGGGGAGCTGTTTTTT,CASTDRAYSNTGELFF
TRBV27,-,TRBJ1-2,TRBD1,TGTGCCAGCGGACATGACAGGGCCACCTCCTATGGCTACACCTTC,CASGHDRATSYGYTF
TRBV6-1,-,TRBJ1-1,-,TGTGCCAGCAGTGAATCAGCACCAAACCGGGCTGAAGCTTTCTTT,CASSESAPNRAEAFF
TRBV5-1,-,TRBJ1-5,TRBD1,TGCGCCAGCAGCCCTTTGACAGGGGCCAATCAGCCCCAGCATTTT,CASSPLTGANQPQHF
TRBV2,once,TRBJ1-1,-,TGTGCCAGCAGTGAATTGGGGGCACGTGCTGAAGCTTTCTTT,CASSELGARAEAFF
TRBV30,-,TRBJ1-6,-,TGTGCCTGGACGGACAGTCCGTACTCCTATAATTCACCCCTCCACTTT,CAWTDSPYSYNSPLHF
TRBV7-9,-,TRBJ2-7,-,TGTGCCACACATGAACTAGCTGGTGAGCAGTACTTC,CATHELAGEQYF
TRBV25-1,once,TRBJ2-1,-,TGTGCCAGCAGTCTAGGGGGGAGCGGGCCATCCTACAATGAGCAGTTCTTC,CASSLGGSGPSYNEQFF